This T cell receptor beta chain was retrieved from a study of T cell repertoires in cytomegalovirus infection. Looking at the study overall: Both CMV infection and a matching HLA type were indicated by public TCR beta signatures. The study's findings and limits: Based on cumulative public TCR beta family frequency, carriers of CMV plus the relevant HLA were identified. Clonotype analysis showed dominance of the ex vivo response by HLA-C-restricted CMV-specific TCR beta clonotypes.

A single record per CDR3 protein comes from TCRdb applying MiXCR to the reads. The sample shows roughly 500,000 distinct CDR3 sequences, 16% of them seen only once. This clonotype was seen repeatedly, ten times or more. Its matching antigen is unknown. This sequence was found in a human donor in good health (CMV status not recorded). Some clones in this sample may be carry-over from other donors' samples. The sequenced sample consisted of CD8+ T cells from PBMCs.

The CDR3 region is CSVETGSSYEQYF. CDR3 sequence (DNA): TGCAGCGTTGAGACAGGTAGTAGCTACGAGCAGTACTTC. This rearrangement joins TRBV29-1 to TRBJ2-7; tentative D call: TRBD1 (6 bases). CDR1 is SQVTM and CDR2 is ANQGSEA in the germline V gene. The CDR3 contains 13 residues. The V and J ends lost 3 bases and 3 bases respectively, with 12 bases between them.